The table lists the clone carrying this T cell receptor beta chain with a count of one. This specimen comes from a study of blood T cell repertoires in COVID-19. For the study at large: T cells, B-cell-depleted T cells, or PBMCs provided the cDNA or gDNA that served as material.

The CDR3 loop spans 14 amino acids. Per the germline V gene, CDR1 is DFQATT and CDR2 is SNEGSKA (reference sequence). V was clipped by 3 bases and J by 7 bases, with 18 bases between them. The repertoire was sequenced with immunoSEQ multiplex PCR; TCRdb's copy has only in-frame clones and lacks some. The profile shows around 100,000 clones, approximately 85% of them singletons. Sequencing was carried out using peripheral blood. This chain links TRBV20-1 with TRBJ1-1, with D perhaps TRBD1 (6 bases). This clonotype was obtained from a man between 65 and 85 years old with acute or convalescent COVID-19. CDR3 coding DNA: TGCAGTGCTAGTCGAGCGGGGGCTTGGGGTGAAGCTTTCTTT. It translates to CSASRAGAWGEAFF.